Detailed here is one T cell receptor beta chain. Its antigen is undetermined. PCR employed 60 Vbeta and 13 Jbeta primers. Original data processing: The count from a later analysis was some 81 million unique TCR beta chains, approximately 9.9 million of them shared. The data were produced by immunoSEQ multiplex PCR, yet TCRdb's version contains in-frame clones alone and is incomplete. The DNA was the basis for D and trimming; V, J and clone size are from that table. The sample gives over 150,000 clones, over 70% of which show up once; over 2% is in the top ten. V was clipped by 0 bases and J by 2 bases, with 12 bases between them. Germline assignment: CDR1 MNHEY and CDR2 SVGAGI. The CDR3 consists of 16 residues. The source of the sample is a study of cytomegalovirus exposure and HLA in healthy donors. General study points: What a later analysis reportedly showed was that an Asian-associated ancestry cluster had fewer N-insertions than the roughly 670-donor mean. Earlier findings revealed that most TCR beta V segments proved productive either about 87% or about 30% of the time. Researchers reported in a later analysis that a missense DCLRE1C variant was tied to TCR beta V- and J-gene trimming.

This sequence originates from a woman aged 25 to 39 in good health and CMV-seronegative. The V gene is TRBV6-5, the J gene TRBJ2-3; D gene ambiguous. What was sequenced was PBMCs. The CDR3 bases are TGTGCCAGCAGTTACTCGTCAAGAGGAGCCACAGATACGCAGTATTTT. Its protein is CASSYSSRGATDTQYF.